These 4 T cell receptor beta chains share one sample of origin, sequenced in a study of identical twins. TCRdb called the 5' RACE reads again in MiXCR, with one record for every CDR3 protein. The table includes about 900,000 distinct CDR3 sequences, roughly 12% detected once. This sample also belongs to another study, concerning yellow fever vaccine responses in identical twins.

The sequencing sample was made of PBMCs. The source of these receptors is a woman aged 18-30 years in good health.

V and J are TRBV16 and TRBJ2-5; D might be TRBD2 (5 bases). This CDR3 has 14 amino acids. Trimming cost V 0 bases and J 4 bases, with 9 bases left between them. The germline V gene encodes CDR1 KGHSY and CDR2 FQNENV. The chain's CDR3 is CASSQSAGVETQYF. CDR3 DNA sequence: TGTGCCAGCAGCCAATCGGCGGGTGTAGAGACCCAGTACTTC.

This clonotype has only a few counts. The rearrangement links TRBV15 to TRBJ2-7; D is possibly TRBD1 (5 bases). The germline CDR1 and CDR2 sequences are LNHNV and YYDKDF (reference sequence). Between the trimmed V and J ends, which lost 4 bases and 3 bases, there was a span of 7 bases. CDR3 length: 12 amino acids. Here the CDR3 reads CATSTRGYEQYV. The CDR3 DNA is TGTGCCACCAGCACAAGGGGCTACGAGCAGTACGTC.

This sequence joins TRBV28 and TRBJ1-2; D is possibly TRBD1 (5 bases). Germline V gene data show CDR1 as MDHEN and CDR2 as SYDVKM. CDR3 length: 14 residues. V lost 5 bases and J lost 8, with 18 bases in between. CDR3 amino acids: CASSPTASWGGYTF. In DNA, the CDR3 is TGTGCCAGCAGTCCCACGGCCAGCTGGGGGGGCTACACCTTC.

The chain uses TRBV7-2 and TRBJ1-1; 10 positions match TRBD1. The junction had 8 bases not matched to a gene; V was cut back by 5 bases and J by 5 bases. Germline V lookup: CDR1 SGHTA, CDR2 FQGNSA. This CDR3 has 15 amino acids. CDR3 DNA: TGTGCCAGCAGCCCTGGACAGGGGGGGCTGACTGAAGCTTTCTTT. Translation gives CASSPGQGGLTEAFF.